This T cell receptor (beta chain) comes out of a study of CD8 T cells in Susac syndrome. The V gene end was trimmed by 1 base and the J gene end by 5 bases; junction bases not matched to a gene: 5. In germline, CDR1 is MNHEY, CDR2 SMNVEV (reference sequence). This CDR3 spans 15 amino acids. With random hexamers, reverse transcription was performed on about 0.5 to 1 ug of RNA. Amplification of TCR beta CDR3 across 54 Vbeta and 13 Jbeta was performed with immunoSEQ multiplex PCR. Via MiXCR, TCRdb re-called the immunoSEQ multiplex PCR reads, giving one row per CDR3 protein. The sample lists approximately 160,000 distinct CDR3 sequences, roughly 92% seen once, with 0.09% to 0.1% in the top ten. Sequencing of TCR beta, carried out with a high-throughput approach, was applied to CD8+ and CD4+ T cells from the blood.

The sequenced sample consisted of CD4+ T cells from PBMCs. The origin of this receptor is a human donor with multiple sclerosis. The chain couples TRBV27 to TRBJ2-1; 7 positions agree with TRBD1. CDR3 protein: CASSLYRGAHNEQFF. Written as DNA, the CDR3 is TGTGCCAGCAGTTTATACAGGGGCGCCCACAATGAGCAGTTCTTC.